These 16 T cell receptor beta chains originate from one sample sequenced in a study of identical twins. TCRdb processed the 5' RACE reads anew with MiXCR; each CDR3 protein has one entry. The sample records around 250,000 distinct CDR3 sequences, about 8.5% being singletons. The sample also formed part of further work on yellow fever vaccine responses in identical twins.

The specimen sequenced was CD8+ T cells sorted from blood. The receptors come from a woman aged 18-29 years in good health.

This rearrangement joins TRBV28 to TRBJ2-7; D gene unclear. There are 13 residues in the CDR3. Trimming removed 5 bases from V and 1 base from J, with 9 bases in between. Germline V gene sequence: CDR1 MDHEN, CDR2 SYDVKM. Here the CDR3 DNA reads TGTGCCAGCAGTCACAAATGGTCCTACGAGCAGTACTTC. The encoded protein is CASSHKWSYEQYF.

CDR3: CASSFLRTYNEQFF. The CDR3 DNA follows: TGTGCCAGCAGCTTTTTACGAACCTACAATGAGCAGTTCTTC. The chain combines TRBV5-6 with TRBJ2-1; the D is unclear. CDR1 is SGHDT, CDR2 YYEEEE, per germline. Trimming removed 2 bases at V and 2 bases at J, with 8 bases between. This CDR3 comprises 14 residues.

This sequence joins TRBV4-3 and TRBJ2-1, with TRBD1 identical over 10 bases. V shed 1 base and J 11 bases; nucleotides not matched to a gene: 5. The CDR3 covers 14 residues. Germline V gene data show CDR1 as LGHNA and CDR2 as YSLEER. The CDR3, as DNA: TGCGCCAGCAGCCAAGGACAGGGGGCAAACCAGCAGTTCTTC. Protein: CASSQGQGANQQFF.

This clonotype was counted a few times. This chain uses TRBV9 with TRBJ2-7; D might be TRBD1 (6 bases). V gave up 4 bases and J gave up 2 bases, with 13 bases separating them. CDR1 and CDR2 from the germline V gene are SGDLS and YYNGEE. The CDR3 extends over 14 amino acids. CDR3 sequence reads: CASSQGNYAYEQYF. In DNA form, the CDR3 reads TGTGCCAGCAGCCAGGGGAACTATGCCTACGAGCAGTACTTC.

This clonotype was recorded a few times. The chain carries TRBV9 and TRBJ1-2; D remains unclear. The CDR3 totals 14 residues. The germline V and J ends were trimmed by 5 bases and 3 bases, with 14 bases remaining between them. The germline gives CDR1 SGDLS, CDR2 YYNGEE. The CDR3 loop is CASRTNLGDYGYTF. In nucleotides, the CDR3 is TGTGCCAGCAGAACTAACTTGGGAGACTATGGCTACACCTTC.

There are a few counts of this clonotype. The CDR3 loop reads CASSSDPGLTQETQYF. The CDR3 nucleotides are TGTGCCAGCAGCTCAGACCCGGGACTAACACAAGAGACCCAGTACTTC. This chain connects TRBV7-9 to TRBJ2-5, with TRBD2 identical over 7 bases. The V gene end was trimmed by 4 bases and the J gene end by 2 bases; junction bases not matched to a gene: 10. Germline V gene sequence: CDR1 SEHNR, CDR2 FQNEAQ (reference sequence). The CDR3 has 16 amino acids. Looking up the rest from reference TRBV7-9 and TRBJ2-5 gives the full variable domain: DTGVSQNPRHKITKRGQNVTFRCDPISEHNRLYWYRQTLGQGPEFLTYFQNEAQLEKSRLLSDRFSAERPKGSFSTLEIQRTEQGDSAMYLCASSSDPGLTQETQYFGPGTRLLVL.

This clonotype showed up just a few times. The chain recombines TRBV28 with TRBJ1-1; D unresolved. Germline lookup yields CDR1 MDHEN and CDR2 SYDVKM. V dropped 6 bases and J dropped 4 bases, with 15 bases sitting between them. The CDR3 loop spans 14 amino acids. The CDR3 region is CASSDRPEPTEAFF. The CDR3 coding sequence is TGTGCCAGCAGCGACCGTCCAGAACCCACTGAAGCTTTCTTT.

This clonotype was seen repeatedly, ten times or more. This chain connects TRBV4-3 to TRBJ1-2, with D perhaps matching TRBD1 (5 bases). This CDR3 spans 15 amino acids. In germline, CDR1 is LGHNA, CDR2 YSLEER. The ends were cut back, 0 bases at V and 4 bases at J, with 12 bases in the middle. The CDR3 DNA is TGCGCCAGCAGCCAAGATAGGAGGGGATCCTATGGCTACACCTTC. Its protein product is CASSQDRRGSYGYTF.

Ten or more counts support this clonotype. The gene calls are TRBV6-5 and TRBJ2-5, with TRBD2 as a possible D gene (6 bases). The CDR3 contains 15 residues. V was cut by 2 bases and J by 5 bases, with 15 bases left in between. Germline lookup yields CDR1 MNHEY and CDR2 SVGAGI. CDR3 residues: CASSYLREVGETQYF. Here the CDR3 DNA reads TGTGCCAGCAGTTACCTGAGGGAGGTGGGGGAGACCCAGTACTTC.

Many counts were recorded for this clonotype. Written as DNA, the CDR3 is TGTGCCACCAGTGATCAGCCACAGGGGATGAATGAGCAGTTCTTC. As protein: CATSDQPQGMNEQFF. J is TRBJ2-1 and V is TRBV24-1; 7 bases match TRBD1. The CDR3 consists of 15 residues. The V gene end was trimmed by 3 bases and the J gene end by 7 bases; junction bases not matched to a gene: 8. The germline gives CDR1 KGHDR, CDR2 SFDVKD.

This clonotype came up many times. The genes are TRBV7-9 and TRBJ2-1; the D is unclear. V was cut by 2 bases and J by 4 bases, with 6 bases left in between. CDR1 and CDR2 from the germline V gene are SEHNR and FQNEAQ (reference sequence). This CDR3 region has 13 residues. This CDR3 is CASSLIEYNEQFF. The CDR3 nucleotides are TGTGCCAGCAGCTTAATTGAGTACAATGAGCAGTTCTTC.

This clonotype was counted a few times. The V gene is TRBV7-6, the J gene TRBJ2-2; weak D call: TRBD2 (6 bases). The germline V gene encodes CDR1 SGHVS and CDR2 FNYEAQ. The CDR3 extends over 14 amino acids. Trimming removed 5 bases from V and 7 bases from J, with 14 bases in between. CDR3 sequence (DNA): TGTGCCAGCAGCCCACTAGCACCGAACGGGGAGCTGTTTTTT. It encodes CASSPLAPNGELFF.

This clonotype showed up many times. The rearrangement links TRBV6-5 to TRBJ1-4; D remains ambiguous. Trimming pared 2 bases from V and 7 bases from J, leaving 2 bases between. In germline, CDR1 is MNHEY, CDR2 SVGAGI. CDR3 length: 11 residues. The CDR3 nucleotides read TGTGCCAGCAGTTACGGTGAAAAACTGTTTTTT. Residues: CASSYGEKLFF.

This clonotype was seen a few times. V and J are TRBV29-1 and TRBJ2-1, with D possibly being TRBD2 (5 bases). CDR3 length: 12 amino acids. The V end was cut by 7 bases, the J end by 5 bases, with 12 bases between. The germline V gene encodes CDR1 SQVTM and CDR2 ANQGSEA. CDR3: CSAAGGHNEQFF. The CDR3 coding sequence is TGCAGCGCCGCCGGCGGGCACAATGAGCAGTTCTTC.

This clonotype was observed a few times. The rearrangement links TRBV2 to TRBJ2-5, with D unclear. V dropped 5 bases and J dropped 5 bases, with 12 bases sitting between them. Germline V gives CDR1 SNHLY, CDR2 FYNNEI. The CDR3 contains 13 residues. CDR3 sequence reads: CASSYHSRETQYF. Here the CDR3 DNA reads TGTGCCAGCAGTTACCACAGCCGGGAGACCCAGTACTTC.

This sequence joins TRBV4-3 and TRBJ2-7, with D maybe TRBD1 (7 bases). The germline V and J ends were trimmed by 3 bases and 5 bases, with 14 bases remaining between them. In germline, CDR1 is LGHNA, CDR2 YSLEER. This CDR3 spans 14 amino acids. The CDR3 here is CASSQEGARNEQYF. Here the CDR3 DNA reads TGCGCCAGCAGCCAGGAGGGGGCGCGTAACGAGCAGTACTTC.